One sample yielded the 24 T cell receptor beta chains listed below, sequenced in a study of T cells in Graves' hyperthyroidism and ophthalmopathy. RNA transcripts yielded amplified TCR beta CDR3 regions. HTBI primers were employed in a first-round RT-PCR of the TCR CDR3. TCRdb itself ran the multiplex PCR reads through MiXCR, one entry per CDR3 protein. The sample shows a few hundred thousand distinct CDR3 sequences, over 15% of them seen only once. Sequencing was performed on blood. These receptors were collected from a woman aged 60-70 years with Graves' ophthalmopathy.

The gene calls are TRBV20-1 and TRBJ1-1, with D possibly being TRBD1 (6 bases). The CDR3 length is 14 residues. Trimming cost V 0 bases and J 10 bases, with 18 bases left between them. Per germline, CDR1 DFQATT and CDR2 SNEGSKA (reference sequence). The CDR3 DNA reads TGCAGTGCTAGAGACGTTACAGGGATCTTCTCAGCTTTCTTT. It is translated as CSARDVTGIFSAFF.

J is TRBJ2-1 and V is TRBV5-1; 9 nucleotides agree with TRBD1. The CDR3 length is 14 residues. V lost 4 bases, J lost 10 bases, and 9 bases stayed unmatched. Germline-derived CDR1 and CDR2 are SGHRS and YFSETQ. CDR3 residues: CASSIGTGLREQFF. The CDR3 DNA is TGCGCCAGCAGCATCGGGACAGGGTTACGGGAGCAGTTCTTC.

This clonotype showed up many times. The rearrangement joins TRBV11-2 to TRBJ2-3, with D possibly matching TRBD1 (5 bases). The CDR3 runs to 15 residues. Germline lookup yields CDR1 SGHAT and CDR2 FQNNGV. V lost 4 bases to trimming and J lost 2 bases, with 13 bases between them. CDR3 loop: CASSSHPTATDTQYF. The CDR3, as DNA: TGTGCCAGCAGCTCCCACCCGACAGCCACAGATACGCAGTATTTT.

The table lists this clonotype with many counts. The chain joins TRBV12-3 or TRBV12-4 to TRBJ2-1, with D hard to call. CDR3 length: 13 residues. V lost 7 bases, J lost 6 bases, and 13 bases lay in between. As DNA, the CDR3 is TGTGCCAGCATGTCCAGTTGGGGCAATGAGCAGTTCTTC. It yields the protein CASMSSWGNEQFF.

In its sample, this clonotype was seen many times. The CDR3 coding sequence is TGTGCCAGCAGGAGGACTCCAACTAATGAAAAACTGTTTTTT. Its protein is CASRRTPTNEKLFF. The rearrangement links TRBV6-1 to TRBJ1-4; unclear D gene. V dropped 6 bases and J dropped 0 bases, with 8 bases sitting between them. CDR1 is MNHNS and CDR2 is SASEGT in the germline V gene. CDR3 length: 14 amino acids.

This clonotype was observed at least ten times. The rearrangement uses TRBV2 and TRBJ1-5; maybe TRBD1 (5 bases). There are 12 residues in the CDR3. The ends were cut back, 7 bases at V and 7 bases at J, with 11 bases in the middle. Germline V gene data show CDR1 as SNHLY and CDR2 as FYNNEI. CDR3: CASTLGEQPQHF. The CDR3 region has the DNA TGTGCCAGCACGCTAGGGGAACAGCCCCAGCATTTT.

This clonotype was seen at least ten times. V is TRBV6-2 or TRBV6-3 and J is TRBJ2-1, with 10 bases lining up with TRBD2. V was clipped by 9 bases and J by 6 bases; unmatched bases: 8. The CDR3 loop spans 14 amino acids. From germline, CDR1 is MNHEY and CDR2 SVGEGT. As DNA, the CDR3 is TGTGCCAGTTTGAAGCGGGAGGGCCGCAATGAGCAGTTCTTC. Amino acid sequence: CASLKREGRNEQFF.

The table lists this clonotype with a few counts. The chain carries TRBV10-1 and TRBJ2-2, with a tentative D call TRBD2 (6 bases). Germline CDR1 WNHNN, CDR2 SYGVQD (reference sequence). The V end lost 10 bases, the J end lost 2 bases, and 26 bases lay between the germline ends. The CDR3 loop spans 18 amino acids. The CDR3 here is CATRDWGEQNLNTGELFF. The DNA of the CDR3 is TGCGCCACACGGGATTGGGGGGAACAAAACCTAAACACCGGGGAGCTGTTTTTT.

This clonotype came up many times. The chain joins TRBV7-2 to TRBJ1-4; D unresolved. The V end lost 2 bases, the J end lost 4 bases, and 8 bases lay between the germline ends. CDR3 length: 14 amino acids. Germline V gene sequence: CDR1 SGHTA, CDR2 FQGNSA. In DNA form, the CDR3 reads TGTGCCAGCAGCTTAAGAAGCGGTAATGAAAAACTGTTTTTT. It specifies CASSLRSGNEKLFF.

The sample holds many counts of this clonotype. The rearrangement joins TRBV7-2 to TRBJ1-2; 7 bases agree with TRBD1. This CDR3 has 13 residues. With V trimmed by 5 bases and J by 6 bases, 6 bases remained unmatched. Germline CDR1 reads SGHTA; CDR2 reads FQGNSA. For the CDR3, the DNA is TGTGCCAGCAGCCGCGACAGGGAGGATGGCTACACCTTC. It yields the protein CASSRDREDGYTF. Variable domain in full (rest from reference TRBV7-2 and TRBJ1-2): GAGVSQSPSNKVTEKGKDVELRCDPISGHTALYWYRQSLGQGLEFLIYFQGNSAPDKSGLPSDRFSAERTGGSVSTLTIQRTQQEDSAVYLCASSRDREDGYTFGSGTRLTVV.

This clonotype was seen repeatedly, ten times or more. The rearrangement joins TRBV12-3 or TRBV12-4 to TRBJ1-6, with D uncertain. The length of the CDR3 is 12 residues. V was cut by 3 bases and J by 11 bases, with 8 bases left in between. The CDR3 is CASSFREAPLHF. The CDR3, as DNA: TGTGCCAGCAGTTTCCGGGAGGCACCCCTCCACTTT.

This clonotype was observed at least ten times. This chain uses TRBV20-1 with TRBJ1-5; possible D gene TRBD1, 6 bases. The CDR3 runs to 15 residues. Trimming shortened V by 4 bases and J by 0 bases, and 13 bases separated the two germline ends. CDR1 and CDR2 (germline): DFQATT, SNEGSKA (reference sequence). CDR3 protein: CSAITGSRSNQPQHF. CDR3 DNA: TGCAGTGCTATTACAGGGTCTCGTAGCAATCAGCCCCAGCATTTT.

This clonotype came up a few times. At one end the junction does not follow the germline gene, possibly because of a read error. The chain uses TRBV20-1 and TRBJ2-7, with D tentatively TRBD2 (6 bases). CDR1 and CDR2 (germline): DFQATT, SNEGSKA (reference sequence). This CDR3 region has 14 residues. CDR3 sequence reads: CSARVGGTLYERYF. The DNA for the CDR3 is TGCAGTGCTAGAGTTGGCGGGACTCTTTACGAGCGGTACTTC.

Points on this clonotype: Given a much more abundant clone one base away, this may be a read error. This likely comes from a read error, as the CDR3 has no conserved phenylalanine or tryptophan at its end. This chain joins TRBV28 and TRBJ1-3, with D possibly TRBD1 on 5 matching bases. The CDR3 loop spans 11 amino acids. The germline V gene has CDR1 MDHEN and CDR2 SYDVKM. With 10 bases removed from V and 4 bases from J, the gap between germline ends came to 8 bases. CDR3 sequence (DNA): TGTGCCACACGGACAGGAAACACCATATATTCT. It specifies CATRTGNTIYS.

This clonotype was observed many times. The CDR3 DNA is TGCGCCAGCAGCTTTTACTTGATGAACACTGAAGCTTTCTTT. Its protein product is CASSFYLMNTEAFF. This chain uses TRBV5-1 with TRBJ1-1; D remains ambiguous. This CDR3 comprises 14 residues. Germline CDR1 is SGHRS and CDR2 is YFSETQ. V was trimmed by 2 bases and J by 0 bases, leaving 8 bases between them.

This clonotype showed up many times. The gene calls are TRBV20-1 and TRBJ1-2; D gene ambiguous. The V gene lost 5 bases and the J gene lost 4 bases, with 14 bases spanning the gap. Per the germline V gene, CDR1 is DFQATT and CDR2 is SNEGSKA (reference sequence). This CDR3 comprises 13 residues. The CDR3 spells CSASPSMTYGYTF. CDR3 sequence (DNA): TGCAGTGCTTCCCCGTCGATGACCTATGGCTACACCTTC.

This clonotype was picked up many times. The genes are TRBV5-6 and TRBJ2-5; D uncertain. Trimming took 2 bases from V and 5 from J, leaving 4 bases between them. The CDR3 loop spans 11 amino acids. Germline values: CDR1 SGHDT, CDR2 YYEEEE. The CDR3 DNA reads as TGTGCCAGCAGCTTCGAGGAGACCCAGTACTTC. Its protein is CASSFEETQYF.

This clonotype showed up many times. One end of the junction is discordant with germline, which a read error may explain. V usage is TRBV5-1 and J usage is TRBJ2-1, with D perhaps TRBD1 or TRBD2 (7 bases each). This CDR3 contains 14 residues. The V gene's germline CDR1 is SGHRS and CDR2 YFSETQ. This CDR3 is CASSPGGGDNEQFF. CDR3 coding DNA: TGTGCCAGCAGCCCAGGGGGGGGGGACAATGAGCAGTTCTTC.

This clonotype was seen repeatedly, ten times or more. The chain recombines TRBV6-1 with TRBJ2-3, with 11 bases identical to TRBD2. The CDR3 extends over 18 amino acids. Germline lookup yields CDR1 MNHNS and CDR2 SASEGT. With 5 bases clipped from V and 0 bases from J, the junction kept 10 bases outside the gene matches. The CDR3 loop is CASSYRLAGGTSTDTQYF. Written as DNA, the CDR3 is TGTGCCAGCAGTTATCGTCTAGCGGGAGGAACTAGCACAGATACGCAGTATTTT.

The table lists this clonotype with a few counts. V gene TRBV25-1 combines with J gene TRBJ1-1; D remains unclear. Germline V CDR1 and CDR2: MGHDK, SYGVNS. The CDR3 extends over 13 amino acids. V lost 11 bases and J 1 base, leaving 14 bases between the germline ends. The CDR3 here is CAGPCRKNTEAFF. In DNA, the CDR3 is TGTGCCGGCCCTTGCCGGAAGAACACTGAAGCTTTCTTT.

This clonotype was seen many times. The chain combines TRBV28 with TRBJ1-1; D unresolved. Trimming removed 6 bases from V and 4 bases from J, with 15 bases in between. Germline CDR1 and CDR2: MDHEN and SYDVKM. The CDR3 spans 14 residues. The CDR3 DNA sequence: TGTGCCAGCAGACTTGGAGGGTTTCGCACTGAAGCTTTCTTT. Protein: CASRLGGFRTEAFF.

With regard to this clonotype: A much larger clone differs from this one at a single base, so this may be a read error. The genes are TRBV7-2 and TRBJ2-1, with 8 bases matching TRBD2. CDR1 is SGHTA, CDR2 FQGNSA, per germline. The CDR3 length is 14 residues. This chain's CDR3 is CASSLAGRANEQFF. In DNA, the CDR3 is TGTGCCAGCAGTTTAGCCGGGAGGGCCAATGAGCAGTTCTTC.

This clonotype was seen at least ten times. The CDR3 here is CSAGTVNTEAFF. CDR3 in DNA: TGCAGTGCGGGAACAGTGAACACTGAAGCTTTCTTT. The rearrangement uses TRBV20-1 and TRBJ1-1; the D is unclear. V dropped 6 bases and J dropped 0 bases, with 8 bases sitting between them. Germline-derived CDR1 and CDR2 are DFQATT and SNEGSKA (reference sequence). The CDR3 contains 12 residues.

This clonotype was seen more than once but under ten times. This chain uses TRBV30 with TRBJ2-1, with 8 bases lining up with TRBD1. V lost 1 base, J lost 12 bases, and 11 bases stayed unmatched. Looked up from germline, CDR1 is GTSNPN and CDR2 is SVGIG (reference sequence). The CDR3 spans 14 residues. The CDR3 DNA reads as TGTGCCTGGAGTGCGGGACAGGTCACAGGTGGGCAGTTCTTC. Translated, it gives CAWSAGQVTGGQFF.